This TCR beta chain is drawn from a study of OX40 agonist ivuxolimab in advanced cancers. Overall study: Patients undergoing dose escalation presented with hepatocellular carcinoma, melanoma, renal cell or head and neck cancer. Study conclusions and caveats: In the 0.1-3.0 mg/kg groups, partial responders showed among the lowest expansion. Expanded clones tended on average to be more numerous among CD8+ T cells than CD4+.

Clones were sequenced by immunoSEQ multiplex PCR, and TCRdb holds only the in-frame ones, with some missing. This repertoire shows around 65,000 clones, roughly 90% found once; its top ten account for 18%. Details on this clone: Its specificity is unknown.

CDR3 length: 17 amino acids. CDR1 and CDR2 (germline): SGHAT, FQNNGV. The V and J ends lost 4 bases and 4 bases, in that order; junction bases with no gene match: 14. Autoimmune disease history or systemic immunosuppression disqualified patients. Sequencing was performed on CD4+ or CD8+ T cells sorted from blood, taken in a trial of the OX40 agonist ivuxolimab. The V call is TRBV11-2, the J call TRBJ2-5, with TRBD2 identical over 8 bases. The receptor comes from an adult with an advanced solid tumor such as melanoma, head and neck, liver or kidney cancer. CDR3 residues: CASSSQPATSVGETQYF. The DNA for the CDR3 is TGTGCCAGCAGCTCCCAACCCGCGACTAGCGTCGGAGAGACCCAGTACTTC.